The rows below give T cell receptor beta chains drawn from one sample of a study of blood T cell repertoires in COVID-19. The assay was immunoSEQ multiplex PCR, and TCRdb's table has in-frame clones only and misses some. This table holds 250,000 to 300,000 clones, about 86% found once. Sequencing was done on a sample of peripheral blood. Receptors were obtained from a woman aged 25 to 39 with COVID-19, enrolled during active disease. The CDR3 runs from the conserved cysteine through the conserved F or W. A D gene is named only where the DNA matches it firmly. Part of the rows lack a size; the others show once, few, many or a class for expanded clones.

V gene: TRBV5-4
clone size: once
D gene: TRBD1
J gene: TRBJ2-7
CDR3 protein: CASSLKTGTGGVEQYF
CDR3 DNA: TGTGCCAGCAGCTTAAAAACCGGGACAGGGGGGGTCGAGCAGTACTTC

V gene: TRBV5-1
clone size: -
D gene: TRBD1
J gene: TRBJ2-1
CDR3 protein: CASSLNRGDREQFF
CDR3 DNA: TGCGCCAGCAGCTTGAACAGGGGAGACAGGGAGCAGTTCTTC

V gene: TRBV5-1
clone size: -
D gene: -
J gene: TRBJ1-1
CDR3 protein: CASSLLGVMNTEAFF
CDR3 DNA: TGCGCCAGCAGCTTGCTAGGGGTCATGAACACTGAAGCTTTCTTT

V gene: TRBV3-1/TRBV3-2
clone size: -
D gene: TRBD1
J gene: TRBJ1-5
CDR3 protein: CASSPHRGQGQPQHF
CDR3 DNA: TGTGCCAGCAGCCCTCACAGGGGGCAGGGTCAGCCCCAGCATTTT

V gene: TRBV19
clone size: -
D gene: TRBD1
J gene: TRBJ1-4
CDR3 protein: CASSPRQGSSSPANEKLFF
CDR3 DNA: TGTGCCAGTAGTCCCCGACAGGGATCAAGTAGTCCGGCTAATGAAAAACTGTTTTTT

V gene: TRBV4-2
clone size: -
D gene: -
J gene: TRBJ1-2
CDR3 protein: CASSQDIYSNYYGYTF
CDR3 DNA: TGTGCCAGCAGCCAAGATATTTACAGCAATTACTATGGCTACACCTTC

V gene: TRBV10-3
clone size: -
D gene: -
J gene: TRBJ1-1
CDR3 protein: CAIRGAAGITEAFF
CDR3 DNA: TGTGCCATCCGGGGGGCGGCAGGGATCACTGAAGCTTTCTTT

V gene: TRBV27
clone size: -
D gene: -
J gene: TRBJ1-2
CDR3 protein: CASIGKGGYGYTF
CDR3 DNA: TGTGCCAGCATTGGGAAAGGGGGCTATGGCTACACCTTC

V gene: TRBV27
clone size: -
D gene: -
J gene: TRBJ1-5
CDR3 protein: CASSLAGDQPQHF
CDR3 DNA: TGTGCCAGCAGTTTAGCGGGGGATCAGCCCCAGCATTTT

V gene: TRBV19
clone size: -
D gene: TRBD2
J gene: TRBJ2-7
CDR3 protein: CASRLAGMSSYEQYF
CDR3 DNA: TGTGCCAGTCGATTAGCGGGGATGAGCTCCTACGAGCAGTACTTC

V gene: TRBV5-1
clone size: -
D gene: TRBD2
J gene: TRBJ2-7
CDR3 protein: CASSLYPGGGKTYEQYF
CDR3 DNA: TGCGCCAGCAGCTTGTACCCGGGCGGGGGAAAAACCTACGAGCAGTACTTC

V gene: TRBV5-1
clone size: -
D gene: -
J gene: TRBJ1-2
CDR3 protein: CASSLGQGFDGYTF
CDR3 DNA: TGCGCCAGCAGCTTGGGGCAGGGATTTGATGGCTACACCTTC

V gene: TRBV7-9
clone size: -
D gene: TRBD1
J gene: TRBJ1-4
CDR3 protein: CASMGQKDEKLFF
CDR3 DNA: TGTGCCAGCATGGGACAGAAGGATGAAAAACTGTTTTTT

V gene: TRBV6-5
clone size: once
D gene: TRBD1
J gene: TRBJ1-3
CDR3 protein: CASSYGDRRNTIYF
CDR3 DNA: TGTGCCAGCAGTTACGGGGACAGGAGAAACACCATATATTTT

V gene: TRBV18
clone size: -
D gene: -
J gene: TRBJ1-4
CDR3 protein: CASSPGGTNEKLFF
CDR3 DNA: TGTGCCAGCTCACCAGGAGGAACTAATGAAAAACTGTTTTTT

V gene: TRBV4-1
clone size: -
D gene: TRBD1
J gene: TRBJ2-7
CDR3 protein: CASSPGQGLGEQYF
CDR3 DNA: TGCGCCAGTTCACCGGGACAGGGGTTAGGCGAGCAGTACTTC

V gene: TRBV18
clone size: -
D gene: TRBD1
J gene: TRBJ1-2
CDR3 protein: CASSQGANGYTF
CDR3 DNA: TGTGCCAGCTCGCAGGGGGCGAATGGCTACACCTTC

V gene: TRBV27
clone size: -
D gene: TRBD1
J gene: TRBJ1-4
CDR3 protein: CASSYRGSNEKLFF
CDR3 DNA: TGTGCCAGCAGTTACAGGGGGTCTAATGAAAAACTGTTTTTT

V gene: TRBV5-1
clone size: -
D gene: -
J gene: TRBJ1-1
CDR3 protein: CASSLRTTTEAFF
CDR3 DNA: TGCGCCAGCAGCTTACGGACAACCACTGAAGCTTTCTTT

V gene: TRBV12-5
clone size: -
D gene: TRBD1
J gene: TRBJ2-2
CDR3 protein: CASVETGMSGELFF
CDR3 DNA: TGTGCTAGTGTTGAGACAGGGATGAGCGGGGAGCTGTTTTTT

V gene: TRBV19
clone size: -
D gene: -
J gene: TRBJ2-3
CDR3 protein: CASTRGTYHTDTQYF
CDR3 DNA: TGTGCCAGTACCCGAGGGACTTACCACACAGATACGCAGTATTTT

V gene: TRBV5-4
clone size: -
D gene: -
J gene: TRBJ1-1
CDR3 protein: CASSRGSVMNTEAFF
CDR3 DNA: TGTGCCAGCAGCCGGGGGTCAGTCATGAACACTGAAGCTTTCTTT

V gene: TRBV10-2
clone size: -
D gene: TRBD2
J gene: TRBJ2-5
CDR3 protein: CASSVVAGEETQYF
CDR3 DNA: TGCGCCAGCAGTGTGGTAGCGGGGGAAGAGACCCAGTACTTC

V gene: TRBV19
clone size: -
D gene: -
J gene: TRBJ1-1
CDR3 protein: CASRMGGMNTEAFF
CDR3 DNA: TGTGCCAGTAGGATGGGAGGAATGAACACTGAAGCTTTCTTT

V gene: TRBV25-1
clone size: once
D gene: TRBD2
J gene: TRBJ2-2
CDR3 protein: CATGGGNTGELFF
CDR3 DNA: TGTGCCACCGGGGGGGGGAACACCGGGGAGCTGTTTTTT

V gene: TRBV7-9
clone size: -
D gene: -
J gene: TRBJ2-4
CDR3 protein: CASSDTGIAKNIQYF
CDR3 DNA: TGTGCCAGCAGCGATACAGGGATAGCCAAAAACATTCAGTACTTC

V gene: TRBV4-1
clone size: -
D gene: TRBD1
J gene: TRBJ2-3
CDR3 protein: CASAREGTGGPDTQYF
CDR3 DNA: TGCGCCAGCGCGCGCGAGGGGACAGGGGGTCCAGATACGCAGTATTTT

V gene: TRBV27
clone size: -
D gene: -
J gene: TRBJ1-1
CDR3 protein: CASSFPGGEAFF
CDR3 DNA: TGTGCCAGCAGTTTCCCCGGGGGTGAAGCTTTCTTT

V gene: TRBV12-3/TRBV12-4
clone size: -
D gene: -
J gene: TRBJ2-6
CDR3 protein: CASGPGANVLTF
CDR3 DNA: TGTGCCAGCGGCCCTGGGGCCAACGTCCTGACTTTC

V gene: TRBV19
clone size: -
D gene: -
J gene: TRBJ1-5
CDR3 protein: CASSPTARGSNQPQHF
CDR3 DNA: TGTGCCAGTAGTCCGACCGCGAGGGGGAGCAATCAGCCCCAGCATTTT

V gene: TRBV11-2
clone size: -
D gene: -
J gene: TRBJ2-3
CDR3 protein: CASSATQWGGGPKDTQYF
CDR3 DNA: TGTGCCAGCAGCGCCACACAATGGGGCGGGGGCCCTAAAGATACGCAGTATTTT

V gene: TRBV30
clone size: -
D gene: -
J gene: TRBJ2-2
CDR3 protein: CAWSVLKDAGELFF
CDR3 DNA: TGTGCCTGGAGTGTACTAAAGGATGCCGGGGAGCTGTTTTTT

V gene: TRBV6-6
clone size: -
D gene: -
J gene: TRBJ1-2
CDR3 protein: CASPQDRPRPNGYTF
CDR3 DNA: TGTGCCAGTCCTCAGGACAGACCGCGACCTAACGGCTACACCTTC

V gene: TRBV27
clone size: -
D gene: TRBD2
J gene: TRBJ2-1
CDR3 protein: CASRRGRGSYNEQFF
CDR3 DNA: TGTGCCAGCAGGAGAGGGCGGGGGAGCTACAATGAGCAGTTCTTC

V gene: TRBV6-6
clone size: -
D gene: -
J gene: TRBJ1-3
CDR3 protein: CASSSIQGIGNTIYF
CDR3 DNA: TGTGCCAGCAGTTCAATACAGGGAATTGGAAACACCATATATTTT

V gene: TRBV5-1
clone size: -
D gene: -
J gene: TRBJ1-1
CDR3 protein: CASSLGSDTEAFF
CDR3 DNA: TGCGCCAGCAGCTTGGGATCGGACACTGAAGCTTTCTTT

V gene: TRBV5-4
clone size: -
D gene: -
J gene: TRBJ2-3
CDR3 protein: CASSLGRGADTQYF
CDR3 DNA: TGTGCCAGCAGCTTGGGGCGGGGCGCAGATACGCAGTATTTT

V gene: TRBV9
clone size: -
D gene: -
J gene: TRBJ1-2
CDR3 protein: CASGGGNRYGYTF
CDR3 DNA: TGTGCCAGCGGTGGAGGGAATAGGTATGGCTACACCTTC

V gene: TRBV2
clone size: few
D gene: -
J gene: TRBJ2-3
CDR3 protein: CASRVEGNGYF
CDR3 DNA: TGTGCCAGCAGAGTTGAGGGAAACGGCTATTTT

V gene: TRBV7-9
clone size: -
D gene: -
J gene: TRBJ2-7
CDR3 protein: CASTDLTGEQYF
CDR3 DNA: TGTGCCAGCACGGACCTAACCGGGGAGCAGTACTTC

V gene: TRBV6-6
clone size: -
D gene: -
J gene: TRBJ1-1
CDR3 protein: CASSYLFEAFF
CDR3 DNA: TGTGCCAGCAGTTACCTGTTCGAAGCTTTCTTT

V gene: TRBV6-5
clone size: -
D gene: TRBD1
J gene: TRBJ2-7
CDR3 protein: CASSYVQGGYEQYF
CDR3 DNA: TGTGCCAGCAGTTACGTACAGGGGGGATACGAGCAGTACTTC

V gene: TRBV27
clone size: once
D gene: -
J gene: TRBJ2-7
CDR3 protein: CASTAGYEQYF
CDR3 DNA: TGTGCCAGCACCGCCGGCTACGAGCAGTACTTC

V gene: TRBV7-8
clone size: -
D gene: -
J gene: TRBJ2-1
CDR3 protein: CASSLVSFEQFF
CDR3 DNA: TGTGCCAGCAGCTTAGTTTCGTTTGAGCAGTTCTTC

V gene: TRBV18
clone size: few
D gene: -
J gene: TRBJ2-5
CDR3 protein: CASSPAAGIGETQYF
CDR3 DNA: TGTGCCAGCTCACCAGCGGCCGGGATCGGAGAGACCCAGTACTTC

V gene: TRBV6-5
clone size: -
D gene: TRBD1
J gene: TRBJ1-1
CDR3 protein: CASSPEQGTEAFF
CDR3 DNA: TGTGCCAGCAGTCCGGAACAGGGGACTGAAGCTTTCTTT

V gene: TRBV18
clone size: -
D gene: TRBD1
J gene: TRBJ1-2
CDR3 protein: CASSTGQGALYGYTF
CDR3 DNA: TGTGCCAGCTCAACCGGACAGGGGGCCCTGTATGGCTACACCTTC

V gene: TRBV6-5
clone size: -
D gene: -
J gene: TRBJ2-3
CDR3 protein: CASSFGGTDTQYF
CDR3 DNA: TGTGCCAGCAGTTTCGGGGGCACAGATACGCAGTATTTT

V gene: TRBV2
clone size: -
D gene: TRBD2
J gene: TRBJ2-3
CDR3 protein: CASSGPRTSGGFTDTQYF
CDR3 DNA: TGTGCCAGCAGCGGGCCCCGGACTAGCGGGGGGTTCACAGATACGCAGTATTTT

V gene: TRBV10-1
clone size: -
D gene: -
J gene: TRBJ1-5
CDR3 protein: CASRFDGQRINQPQHF
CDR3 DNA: TGCGCCAGCAGATTTGACGGACAGCGAATCAATCAGCCCCAGCATTTT

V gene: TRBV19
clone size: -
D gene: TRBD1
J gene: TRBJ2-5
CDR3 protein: CASRHRGETQYF
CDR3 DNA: TGTGCCAGTAGGCACAGGGGAGAGACCCAGTACTTC

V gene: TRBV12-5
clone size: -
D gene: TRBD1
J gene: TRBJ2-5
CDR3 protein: CASGLWTGTGGRETQYF
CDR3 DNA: TGTGCTAGTGGTTTGTGGACCGGGACAGGGGGACGAGAGACCCAGTACTTC

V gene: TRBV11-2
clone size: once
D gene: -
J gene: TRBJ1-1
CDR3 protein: CASSPVGGETEAFF
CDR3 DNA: TGTGCCAGCAGCCCGGTGGGGGGAGAGACTGAAGCTTTCTTT

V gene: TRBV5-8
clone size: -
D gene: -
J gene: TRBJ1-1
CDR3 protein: CASSLGVTEAFF
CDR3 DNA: TGTGCCAGCAGCTTAGGGGTTACTGAAGCTTTCTTT

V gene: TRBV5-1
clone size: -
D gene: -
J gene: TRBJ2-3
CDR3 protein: CASSLVPKPDTQYF
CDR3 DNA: TGCGCCAGCAGCTTAGTCCCTAAGCCAGATACGCAGTATTTT

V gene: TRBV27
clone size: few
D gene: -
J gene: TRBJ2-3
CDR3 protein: CASSIASPHDTQYF
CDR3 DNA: TGTGCCAGCAGTATTGCGAGCCCCCACGATACGCAGTATTTT

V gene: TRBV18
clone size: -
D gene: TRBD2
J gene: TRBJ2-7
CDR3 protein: CASSPIAGGTYEQYF
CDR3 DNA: TGTGCCAGCTCACCAATAGCGGGGGGTACGTACGAGCAGTACTTC

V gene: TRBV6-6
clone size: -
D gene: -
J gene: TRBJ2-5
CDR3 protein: CASSYPGSGETQYF
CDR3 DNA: TGTGCCAGCAGTTATCCTGGGAGCGGTGAGACCCAGTACTTC

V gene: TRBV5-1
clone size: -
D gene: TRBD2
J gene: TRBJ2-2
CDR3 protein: CASSLVRGRSYVTSGTNTGELFF
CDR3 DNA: TGCGCCAGCAGCTTGGTCAGGGGGCGGTCTTACGTGACTAGCGGGACGAACACCGGGGAGCTGTTTTTT

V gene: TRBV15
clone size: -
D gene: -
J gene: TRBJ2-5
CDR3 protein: CATSSRLRQETQYF
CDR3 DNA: TGTGCCACCAGCTCCAGACTACGACAAGAGACCCAGTACTTC